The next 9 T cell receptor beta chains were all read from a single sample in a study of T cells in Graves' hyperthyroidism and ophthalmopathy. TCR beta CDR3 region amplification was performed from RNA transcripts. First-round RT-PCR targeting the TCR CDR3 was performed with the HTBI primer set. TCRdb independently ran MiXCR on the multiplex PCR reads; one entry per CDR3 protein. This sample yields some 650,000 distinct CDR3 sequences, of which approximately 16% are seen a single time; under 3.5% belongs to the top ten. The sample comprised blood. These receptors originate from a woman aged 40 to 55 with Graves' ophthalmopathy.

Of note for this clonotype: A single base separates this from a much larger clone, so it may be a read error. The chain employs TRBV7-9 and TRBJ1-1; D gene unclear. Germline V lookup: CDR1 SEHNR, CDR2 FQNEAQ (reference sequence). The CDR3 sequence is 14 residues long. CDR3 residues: CASSLTSANTEPFF. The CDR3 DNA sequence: TGTGCCAGCAGCTTAACCTCCGCGAACACTGAACCTTTCTTT.

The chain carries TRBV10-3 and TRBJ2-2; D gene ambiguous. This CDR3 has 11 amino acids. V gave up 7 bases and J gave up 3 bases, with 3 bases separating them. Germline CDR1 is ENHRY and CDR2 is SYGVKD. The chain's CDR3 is CAIMDTGELFF. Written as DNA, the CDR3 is TGTGCCATCATGGACACCGGGGAGCTGTTTTTT.

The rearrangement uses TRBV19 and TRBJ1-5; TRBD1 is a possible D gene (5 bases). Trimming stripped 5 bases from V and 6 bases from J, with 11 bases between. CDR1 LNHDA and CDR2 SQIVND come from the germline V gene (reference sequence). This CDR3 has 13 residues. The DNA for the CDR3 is TGTGCCAGTAGTCCTTCAGGGTTTCAGCCCCAGCATTTT. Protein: CASSPSGFQPQHF.

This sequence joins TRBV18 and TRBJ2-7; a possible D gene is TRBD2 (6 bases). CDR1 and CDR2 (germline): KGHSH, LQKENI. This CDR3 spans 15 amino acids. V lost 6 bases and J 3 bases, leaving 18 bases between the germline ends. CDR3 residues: CASSPRDGSYYEQYF. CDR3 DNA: TGTGCCAGCTCCCCGCGGGACGGCTCCTACTACGAGCAGTACTTC.

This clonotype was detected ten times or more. CDR3 sequence: CASSLVPGTQPQHF. The CDR3 DNA follows: TGTGCCAGCAGCTTAGTTCCGGGAACTCAGCCCCAGCATTTT. The chain has TRBV11-2 and TRBJ1-5; D gene unclear. Per the germline V gene, CDR1 is SGHAT and CDR2 is FQNNGV. The CDR3 length is 14 residues. Deletions cut 1 base from V and 6 bases from J, with 10 bases between.

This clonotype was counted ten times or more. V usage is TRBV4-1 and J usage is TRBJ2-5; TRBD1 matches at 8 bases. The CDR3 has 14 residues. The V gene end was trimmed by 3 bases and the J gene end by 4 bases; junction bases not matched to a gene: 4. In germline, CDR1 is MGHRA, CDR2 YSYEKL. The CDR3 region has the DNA TGCGCCAGCAGCCAGGCCGGGACAGGAGAGACCCAGTACTTC. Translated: CASSQAGTGETQYF.

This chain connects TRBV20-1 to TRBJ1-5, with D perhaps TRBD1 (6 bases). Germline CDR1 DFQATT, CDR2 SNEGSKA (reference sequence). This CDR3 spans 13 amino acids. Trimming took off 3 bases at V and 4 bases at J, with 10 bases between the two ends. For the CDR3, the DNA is TGCAGTGCTAGTGACAGGATTAATCAGCCCCAGCATTTT. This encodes CSASDRINQPQHF.

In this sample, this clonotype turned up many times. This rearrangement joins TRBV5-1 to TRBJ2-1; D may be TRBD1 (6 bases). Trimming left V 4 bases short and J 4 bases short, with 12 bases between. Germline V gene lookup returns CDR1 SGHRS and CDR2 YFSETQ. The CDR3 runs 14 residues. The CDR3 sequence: CASSPGQPYNEQFF. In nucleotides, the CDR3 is TGCGCCAGCAGCCCCGGACAGCCTTACAATGAGCAGTTCTTC.

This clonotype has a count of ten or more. This chain's CDR3 is CASSLAPSNYGYTF. The CDR3, as DNA: TGTGCCAGCAGCTTGGCACCATCTAACTATGGCTACACCTTC. The chain is built from TRBV7-9 and TRBJ1-2; no firm D call. Trimming shortened V by 3 bases and J by 0 bases, and 8 bases separated the two germline ends. CDR3 length: 14 residues. Germline lookup yields CDR1 SEHNR and CDR2 FQNEAQ (reference sequence).